This TCR beta chain derives from a study of T cells expressing NK-cell markers. Overall study: Of eight sequenced donors, seven were HCMV-seropositive and one HCMV-seronegative.

TCRdb reanalyzed the 5' RACE reads, giving one entry per CDR3 protein sequence and no DNA. This repertoire includes about 550,000 distinct CDR3 sequences. Germline V CDR1 and CDR2: MDHEN, SYDVKM. This CDR3 contains 12 residues. The TCR sequence derives from a man aged 18 to 29 in good health. The chain employs TRBV28 and TRBJ2-6. The sample taken for sequencing was blood T cells: a sorted CD56 or NKG2C T cell subset, CD4+ or CD8+ T cells, or bulk PBMC T cells (not recorded which). The CDR3 region is CASISGANVLTF.